The clone carrying this T cell receptor beta chain was recorded a few times. V lost 0 bases, J lost 3 bases, and 11 bases stayed unmatched. This CDR3 is 18 amino acids long. In germline, CDR1 is SGHTA, CDR2 FQGNSA. The data originate from a study of T cell changes during pregnancy in multiple sclerosis. Profiling relied on immunoSEQ multiplex PCR, and the TCRdb table lists in-frame clones only, not all of them. The data contain approximately 90,000 clones, around 93% of them singletons. The specimen was peripheral blood, collected before pregnancy. The receptor comes from a female donor with multiple sclerosis, enrolled in a pregnancy study. V usage is TRBV7-2 and J usage is TRBJ1-1; 9 bases line up with TRBD1. The CDR3 spells CASSLALQGARLYTEAFF. CDR3 DNA sequence: TGTGCCAGCAGCTTAGCGCTACAGGGGGCGAGATTGTACACTGAAGCTTTCTTT.